This T cell receptor (beta chain) originates from a study of cytomegalovirus exposure and HLA in healthy donors. Overall study findings and caveats: The authors later found TCR association rates varying by HLA locus, with DRB1 most and HLA-C fewest.

About this clone itself: The antigen is undetermined.

This CDR3 comprises 14 residues. After removal of 7 bases from V and 4 bases from J, the junction contained 5 bases not matched to a gene. CDR1 is SNHLY, CDR2 FYNNEI, per germline. Both 60 Vbeta primers and 13 Jbeta primers went into the PCR. Assay: immunoSEQ multiplex PCR; the TCRdb copy retains only in-frame clones and omits some. Among 150,000 or so clones listed, 65% to 80% were seen once. The clonotype originates from a female donor in good health and CMV-seronegative. This chain links TRBV2 with TRBJ2-3, with 10 bases matching TRBD1. Sequencing was done on a sample of PBMCs. CDR3 nucleotide sequence: TGTGCCAGCAAAGGACAGGGGGGGGCAGATACGCAGTATTTT. Its translation: CASKGQGGADTQYF.